This T cell receptor (beta chain) was documented in a study of blood T cell repertoires in COVID-19. Study-level information: PBMCs, B-cell-depleted T cells, or T cells were the source of the cDNA or gDNA that made up the material.

Only in-frame clones appear in the TCRdb table, and some are missing; sequencing was by immunoSEQ multiplex PCR. The profile shows roughly 250,000 clones, approximately 90% of them singletons. Between the trimmed V and J ends, which lost 5 bases and 0 bases, there was a span of 8 bases. The CDR3 runs to 14 residues. In germline, CDR1 is SNHLY, CDR2 FYNNEI. Sequenced: peripheral blood. The rearrangement links TRBV2 to TRBJ1-5; possibly TRBD1 for D (5 bases). The receptor comes from a woman in her thirties or forties with acute or convalescent COVID-19. The CDR3 region has the DNA TGTGCCAGCAGTCCGACAGATAGCAATCAGCCCCAGCATTTT. It codes for CASSPTDSNQPQHF.